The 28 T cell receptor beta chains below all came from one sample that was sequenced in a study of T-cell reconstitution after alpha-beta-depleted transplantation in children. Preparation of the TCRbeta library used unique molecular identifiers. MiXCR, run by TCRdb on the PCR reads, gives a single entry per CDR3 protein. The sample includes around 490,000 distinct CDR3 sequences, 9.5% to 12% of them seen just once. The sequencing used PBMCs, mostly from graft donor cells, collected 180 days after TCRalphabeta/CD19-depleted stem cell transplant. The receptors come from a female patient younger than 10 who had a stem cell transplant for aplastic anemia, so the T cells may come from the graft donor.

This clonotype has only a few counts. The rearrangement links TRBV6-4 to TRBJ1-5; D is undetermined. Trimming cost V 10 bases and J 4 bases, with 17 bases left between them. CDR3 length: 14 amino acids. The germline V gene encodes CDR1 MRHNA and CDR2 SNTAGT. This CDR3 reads CATKGPTANQPQHF. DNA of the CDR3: TGTGCCACCAAAGGCCCTACAGCGAATCAGCCCCAGCATTTT.

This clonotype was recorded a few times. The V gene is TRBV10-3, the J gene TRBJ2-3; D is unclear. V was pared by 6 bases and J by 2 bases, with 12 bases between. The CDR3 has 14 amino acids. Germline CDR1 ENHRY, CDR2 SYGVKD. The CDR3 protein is CAIRGNFPTDTQYF. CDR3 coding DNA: TGTGCCATCAGGGGTAACTTTCCCACAGATACGCAGTATTTT.

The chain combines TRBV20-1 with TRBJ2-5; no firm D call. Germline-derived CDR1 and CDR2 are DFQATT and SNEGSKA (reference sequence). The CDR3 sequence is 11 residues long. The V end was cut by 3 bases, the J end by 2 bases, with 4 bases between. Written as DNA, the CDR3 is TGCAGTGCTAGCAGTCAAGAGACCCAGTACTTC. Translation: CSASSQETQYF.

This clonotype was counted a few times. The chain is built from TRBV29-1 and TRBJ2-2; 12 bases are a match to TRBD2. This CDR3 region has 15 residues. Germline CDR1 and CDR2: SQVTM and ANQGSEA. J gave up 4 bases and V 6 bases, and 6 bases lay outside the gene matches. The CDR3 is CSVGSSGRATGELFF. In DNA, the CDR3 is TGCAGCGTGGGGTCTAGCGGGAGGGCCACCGGGGAGCTGTTTTTT.

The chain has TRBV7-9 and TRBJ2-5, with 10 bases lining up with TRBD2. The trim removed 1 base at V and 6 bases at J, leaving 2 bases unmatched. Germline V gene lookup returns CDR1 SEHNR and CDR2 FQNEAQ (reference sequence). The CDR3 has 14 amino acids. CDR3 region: CASSLETSGQTQYF. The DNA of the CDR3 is TGTGCCAGCAGCTTAGAGACTAGCGGGCAGACCCAGTACTTC.

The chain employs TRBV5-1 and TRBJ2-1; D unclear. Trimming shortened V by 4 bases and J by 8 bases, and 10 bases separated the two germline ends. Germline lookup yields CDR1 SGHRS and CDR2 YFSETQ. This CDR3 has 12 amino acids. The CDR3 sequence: CASSVDGDEQFF. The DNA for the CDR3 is TGCGCCAGCAGCGTAGACGGCGATGAGCAGTTCTTC.

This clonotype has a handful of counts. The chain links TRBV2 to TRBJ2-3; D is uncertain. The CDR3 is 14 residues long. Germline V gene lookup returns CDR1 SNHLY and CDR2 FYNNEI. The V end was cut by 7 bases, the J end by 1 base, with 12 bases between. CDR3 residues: CASTTAGRTDTQYF. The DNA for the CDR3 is TGTGCCAGCACCACGGCCGGCCGCACAGATACGCAGTATTTT.

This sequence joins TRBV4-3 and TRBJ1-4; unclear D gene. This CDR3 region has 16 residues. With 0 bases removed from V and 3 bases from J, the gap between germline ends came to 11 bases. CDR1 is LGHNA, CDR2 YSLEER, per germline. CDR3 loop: CASSQDYAGSNEKLFF. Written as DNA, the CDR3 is TGCGCCAGCAGCCAAGACTACGCAGGCTCTAATGAAAAACTGTTTTTT.

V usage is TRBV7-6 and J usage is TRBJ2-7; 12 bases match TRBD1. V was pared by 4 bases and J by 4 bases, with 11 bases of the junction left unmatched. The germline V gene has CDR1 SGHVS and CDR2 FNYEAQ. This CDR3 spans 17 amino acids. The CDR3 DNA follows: TGTGCCAGCAGCTCTTACTTCGGGACAGGGGGCATGTACGAGCAGTACTTC. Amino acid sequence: CASSSYFGTGGMYEQYF.

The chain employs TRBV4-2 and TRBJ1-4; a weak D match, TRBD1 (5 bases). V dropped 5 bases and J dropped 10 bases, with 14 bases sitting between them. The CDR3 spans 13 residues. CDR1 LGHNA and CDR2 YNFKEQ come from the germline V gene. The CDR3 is CASSSQRGGKLFF. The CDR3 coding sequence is TGTGCCAGCAGCTCGCAAAGGGGCGGAAAACTGTTTTTT.

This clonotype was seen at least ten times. This chain's CDR3 is CASSYGQATYEQYF. The CDR3 region has the DNA TGCGCCAGCAGCTACGGACAGGCGACCTACGAGCAGTACTTC. The rearrangement links TRBV5-1 to TRBJ2-7, with 7 bases that match TRBD1. The trim removed 3 bases at V and 2 bases at J, leaving 5 bases unmatched. This CDR3 spans 14 amino acids. The germline V gene has CDR1 SGHRS and CDR2 YFSETQ.

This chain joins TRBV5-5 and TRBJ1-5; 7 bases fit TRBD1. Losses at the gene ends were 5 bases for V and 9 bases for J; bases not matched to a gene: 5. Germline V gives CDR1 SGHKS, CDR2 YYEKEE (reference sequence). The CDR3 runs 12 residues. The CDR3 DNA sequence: TGTGCCAGCAGTCGTCAGGGGGGGCCCCAGCATTTT. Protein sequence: CASSRQGGPQHF.

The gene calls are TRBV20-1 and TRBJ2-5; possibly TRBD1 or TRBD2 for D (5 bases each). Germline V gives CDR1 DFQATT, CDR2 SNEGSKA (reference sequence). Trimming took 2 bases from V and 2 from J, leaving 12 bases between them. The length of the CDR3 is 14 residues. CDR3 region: CSARPGTSQETQYF. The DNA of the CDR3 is TGCAGTGCTAGACCCGGGACGTCTCAAGAGACCCAGTACTTC.

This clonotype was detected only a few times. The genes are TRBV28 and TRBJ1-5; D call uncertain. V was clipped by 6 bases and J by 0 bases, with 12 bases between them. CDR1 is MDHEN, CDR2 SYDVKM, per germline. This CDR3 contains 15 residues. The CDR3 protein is CASRVPQTSNQPQHF. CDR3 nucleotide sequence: TGTGCCAGCAGGGTTCCCCAAACTAGCAATCAGCCCCAGCATTTT.

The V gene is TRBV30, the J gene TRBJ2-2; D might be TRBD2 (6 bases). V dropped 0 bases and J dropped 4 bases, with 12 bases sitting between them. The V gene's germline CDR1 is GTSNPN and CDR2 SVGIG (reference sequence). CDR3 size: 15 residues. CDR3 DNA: TGTGCCTGGAGTGTGGGACTCACGAGCACCGGGGAGCTGTTTTTT. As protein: CAWSVGLTSTGELFF.

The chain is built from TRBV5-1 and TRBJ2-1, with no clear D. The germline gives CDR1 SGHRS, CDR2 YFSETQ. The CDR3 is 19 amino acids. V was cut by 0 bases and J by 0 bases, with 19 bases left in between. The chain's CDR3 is CASSLVHQLILSSYNEQFF. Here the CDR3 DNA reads TGCGCCAGCAGCTTGGTACACCAGCTGATCCTAAGCTCCTACAATGAGCAGTTCTTC.

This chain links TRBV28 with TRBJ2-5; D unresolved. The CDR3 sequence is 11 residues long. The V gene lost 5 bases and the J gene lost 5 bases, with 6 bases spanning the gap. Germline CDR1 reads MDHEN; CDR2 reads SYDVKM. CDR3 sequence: CASSQPETQYF. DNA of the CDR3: TGTGCCAGCAGTCAACCCGAGACCCAGTACTTC.

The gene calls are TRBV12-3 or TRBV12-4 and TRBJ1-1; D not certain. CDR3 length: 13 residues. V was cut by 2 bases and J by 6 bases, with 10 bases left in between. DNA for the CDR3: TGTGCCAGCAGTTTATTGAGGGCCGCTGAAGCTTTCTTT. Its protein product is CASSLLRAAEAFF.

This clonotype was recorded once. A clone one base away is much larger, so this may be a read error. Written as DNA, the CDR3 is TGTGCCAGCAGTTTACTCGGGGCTAGCGGTATCTATGAGCAGTTCTTC. Its translation is CASSLLGASGIYEQFF. This chain uses TRBV28 with TRBJ2-1; 7 nucleotides match TRBD2. This CDR3 comprises 16 residues. CDR1 is MDHEN, CDR2 SYDVKM, per germline. With 2 bases clipped from V and 8 bases from J, the junction kept 12 bases outside the gene matches.

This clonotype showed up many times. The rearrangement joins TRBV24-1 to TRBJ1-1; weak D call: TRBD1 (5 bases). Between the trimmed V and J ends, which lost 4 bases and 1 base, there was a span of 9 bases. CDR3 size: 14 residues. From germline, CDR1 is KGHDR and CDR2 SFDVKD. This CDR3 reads CATSDLDRNTEAFF. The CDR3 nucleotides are TGTGCCACCAGTGACTTAGACAGGAACACTGAAGCTTTCTTT.

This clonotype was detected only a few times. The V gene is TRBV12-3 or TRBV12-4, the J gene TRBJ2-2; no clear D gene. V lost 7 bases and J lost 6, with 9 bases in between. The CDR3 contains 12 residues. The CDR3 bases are TGTGCCAGCAATGTAGGTGCCGGGGAGCTGTTTTTT. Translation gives CASNVGAGELFF.

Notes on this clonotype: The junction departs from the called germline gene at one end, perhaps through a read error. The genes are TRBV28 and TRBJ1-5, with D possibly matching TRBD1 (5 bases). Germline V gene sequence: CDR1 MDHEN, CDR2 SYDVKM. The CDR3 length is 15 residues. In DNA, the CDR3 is TGTGCCAGCAGTTCCCAGGGAAGGGGCAATCAGACCCAGCATTTT. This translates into CASSSQGRGNQTQHF.

The CDR3 DNA follows: TGTGCCAGTAGTCCCACGAGGGAAGAGACCCAGTACTTC. This encodes CASSPTREETQYF. This chain uses TRBV19 with TRBJ2-5; a possible D gene is TRBD2 (5 bases). The length of the CDR3 is 13 residues. V lost 5 bases, J lost 3 bases, and 10 bases lay in between. Germline CDR1 reads LNHDA; CDR2 reads SQIVND (reference sequence).

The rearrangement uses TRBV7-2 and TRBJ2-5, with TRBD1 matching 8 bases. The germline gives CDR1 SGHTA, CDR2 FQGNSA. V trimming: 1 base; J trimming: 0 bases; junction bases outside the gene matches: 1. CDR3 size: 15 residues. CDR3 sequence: CASSLGDRNQETQYF. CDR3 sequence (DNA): TGTGCCAGCAGCTTAGGGGACAGGAACCAAGAGACCCAGTACTTC.

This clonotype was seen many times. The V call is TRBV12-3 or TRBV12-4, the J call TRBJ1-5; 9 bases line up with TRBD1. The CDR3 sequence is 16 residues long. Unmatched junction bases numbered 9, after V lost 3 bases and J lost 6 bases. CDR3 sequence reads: CASSLSLWDRAQPQHF. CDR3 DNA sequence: TGTGCCAGCAGTTTGTCTCTATGGGACAGGGCTCAGCCCCAGCATTTT.

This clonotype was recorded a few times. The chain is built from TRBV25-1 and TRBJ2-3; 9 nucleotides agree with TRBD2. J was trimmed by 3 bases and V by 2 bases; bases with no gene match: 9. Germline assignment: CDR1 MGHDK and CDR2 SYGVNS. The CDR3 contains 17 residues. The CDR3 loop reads CASSERSAGGPTDTQYF. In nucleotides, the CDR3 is TGTGCCAGCAGTGAAAGATCGGCGGGAGGGCCGACAGATACGCAGTATTTT.

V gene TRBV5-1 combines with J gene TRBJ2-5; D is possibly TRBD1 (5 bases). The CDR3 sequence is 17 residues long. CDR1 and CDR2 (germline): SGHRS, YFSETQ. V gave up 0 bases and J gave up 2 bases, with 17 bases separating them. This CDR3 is CASSLVGLRGTQETQYF. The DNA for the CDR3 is TGCGCCAGCAGCTTGGTGGGGCTTAGGGGAACACAAGAGACCCAGTACTTC.

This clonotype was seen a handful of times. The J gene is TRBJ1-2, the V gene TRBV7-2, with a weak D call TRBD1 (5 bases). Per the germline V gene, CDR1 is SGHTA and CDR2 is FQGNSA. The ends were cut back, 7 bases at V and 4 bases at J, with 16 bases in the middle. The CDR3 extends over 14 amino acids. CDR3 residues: CASNSEGRSYGYTF. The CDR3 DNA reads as TGTGCCAGCAACTCAGAGGGGAGGTCCTATGGCTACACCTTC. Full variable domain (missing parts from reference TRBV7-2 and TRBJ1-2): GAGVSQSPSNKVTEKGKDVELRCDPISGHTALYWYRQSLGQGLEFLIYFQGNSAPDKSGLPSDRFSAERTGGSVSTLTIQRTQQEDSAVYLCASNSEGRSYGYTFGSGTRLTVV.